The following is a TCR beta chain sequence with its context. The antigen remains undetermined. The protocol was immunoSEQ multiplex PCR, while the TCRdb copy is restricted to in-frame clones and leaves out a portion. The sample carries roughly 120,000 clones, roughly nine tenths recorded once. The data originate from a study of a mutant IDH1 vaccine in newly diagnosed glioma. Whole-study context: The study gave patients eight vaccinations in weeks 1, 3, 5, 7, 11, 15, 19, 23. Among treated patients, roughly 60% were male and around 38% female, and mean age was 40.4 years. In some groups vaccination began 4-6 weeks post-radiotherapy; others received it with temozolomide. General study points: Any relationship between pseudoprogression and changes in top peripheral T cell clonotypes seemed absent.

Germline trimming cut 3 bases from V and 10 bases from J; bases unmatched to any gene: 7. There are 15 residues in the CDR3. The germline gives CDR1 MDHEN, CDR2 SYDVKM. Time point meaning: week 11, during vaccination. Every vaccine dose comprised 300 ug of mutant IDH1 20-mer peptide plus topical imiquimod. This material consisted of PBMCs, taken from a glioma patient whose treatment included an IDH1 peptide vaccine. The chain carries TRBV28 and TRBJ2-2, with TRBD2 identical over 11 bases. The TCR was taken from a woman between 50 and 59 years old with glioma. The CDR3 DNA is TGTGCCAGCAGTTTTCTAGCGGGAGGTGGGGAGGAGCTGTTTTTT. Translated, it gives CASSFLAGGGEELFF.